A single sample gave rise to the 18 T cell receptor beta chains below, sequenced in a study of blood T cell repertoires in COVID-19. Assay used: immunoSEQ multiplex PCR; TCRdb lists only in-frame clones, some missing. The data contain some 150,000 clones, around 90% of them singletons. The sequenced sample was peripheral blood. The receptors were gathered from a human donor in a cohort sampled during active COVID-19.

The chain recombines TRBV5-1 with TRBJ1-2; 10 positions agree with TRBD1. The germline V gene has CDR1 SGHRS and CDR2 YFSETQ. CDR3 length: 17 amino acids. After removal of 0 bases from V and 6 bases from J, the junction contained 11 bases not matched to a gene. CDR3 loop: CASSLGPRDRGKDGYTF. The CDR3 DNA reads as TGCGCCAGCAGCTTGGGTCCCCGGGACAGGGGAAAGGATGGCTACACCTTC.

The J gene is TRBJ2-6, the V gene TRBV18; D might be TRBD2 (7 bases). This CDR3 is 18 amino acids long. Between the trimmed V and J ends, which lost 3 bases and 0 bases, there was a span of 15 bases. The germline CDR1 and CDR2 sequences are KGHSH and LQKENI. The CDR3 coding sequence is TGTGCCAGCTCACCCCTCCGGGGGGCCCGCTCTGGGGCCAACGTCCTGACTTTC. Protein product: CASSPLRGARSGANVLTF.

For the CDR3, the DNA is TGTGCCAGCAGCCTGCAGACAGGGATGAGTGAAAAACTGTTTTTT. This translates into CASSLQTGMSEKLFF. This sequence joins TRBV9 and TRBJ1-4, with 7 bases lining up with TRBD1. Germline loops: CDR1 SGDLS, CDR2 YYNGEE. The CDR3 has 15 residues. V lost 4 bases and J lost 7; bases outside the gene matches: 10.

This clone occurred once. V and J are TRBV7-9 and TRBJ2-5; maybe TRBD1 (5 bases). The CDR3 loop spans 13 amino acids. Trimming took 2 bases from V and 5 from J, leaving 9 bases between them. The germline V gene encodes CDR1 SEHNR and CDR2 FQNEAQ (reference sequence). CDR3 nucleotides: TGTGCCAGCAGCTTATTTGGGGCGGAGACCCAGTACTTC. Translation: CASSLFGAETQYF. The full variable domain, with the rest looked up from reference TRBV7-9 and TRBJ2-5, is DTGVSQNPRHKITKRGQNVTFRCDPISEHNRLYWYRQTLGQGPEFLTYFQNEAQLEKSRLLSDRFSAERPKGSFSTLEIQRTEQGDSAMYLCASSLFGAETQYFGPGTRLLVL.

This clone was seen a handful of times. The chain recombines TRBV5-1 with TRBJ2-3; the match to TRBD1 covers 8 bases. V gave up 4 bases and J gave up 9 bases; unmatched junction bases: 4. The CDR3 sequence is 12 residues long. CDR1 is SGHRS, CDR2 YFSETQ, per germline. The CDR3 loop is CASSQDRETQYF. In DNA form, the CDR3 reads TGCGCCAGCAGCCAGGACAGGGAGACGCAGTATTTT. The full variable domain, with the rest looked up from reference TRBV5-1 and TRBJ2-3, is KAGVTQTPRYLIKTRGQQVTLSCSPISGHRSVSWYQQTPGQGLQFLFEYFSETQRNKGNFPGRFSGRQFSNSRSEMNVSTLELGDSALYLCASSQDRETQYFGPGTRLTVL.

V and J are TRBV6-5 and TRBJ1-1, with a weak D call TRBD1 (6 bases). V shed 7 bases and J shed 3 bases, with 12 bases lying between them. The CDR3 is 13 residues long. From germline, CDR1 is MNHEY and CDR2 SVGAGI. The CDR3, as DNA: TGTGCCAGCAAGGGGGGGTTGGACACTGAAGCTTTCTTT. Residues: CASKGGLDTEAFF.

The chain combines TRBV18 with TRBJ2-4; TRBD1 might be the D (6 bases). Trimming shortened V by 2 bases and J by 4 bases, and 6 bases separated the two germline ends. CDR3 length: 13 residues. Germline V lookup: CDR1 KGHSH, CDR2 LQKENI. The CDR3 reads CASSPGTKNIQYF. The CDR3 DNA follows: TGTGCCAGCTCACCAGGGACAAAAAACATTCAGTACTTC.

V usage is TRBV7-2 and J usage is TRBJ2-7, with TRBD1 matching over 8 bases. V lost 2 bases to trimming and J lost 4 bases; unmatched junction nucleotides: 4. In germline, CDR1 is SGHTA, CDR2 FQGNSA. This CDR3 region has 14 residues. CDR3: CASSLQGALYEQYF. Written as DNA, the CDR3 is TGTGCCAGCAGCTTACAGGGGGCTCTGTACGAGCAGTACTTC.

This clone was seen only once. This rearrangement joins TRBV19 to TRBJ1-4; 8 nucleotides align to TRBD1. Germline trimming cut 4 bases from V and 6 bases from J; bases unmatched to any gene: 7. CDR1 and CDR2 (germline): LNHDA, SQIVND (reference sequence). The CDR3 has 15 residues. The CDR3 loop reads CASSNPETGDEKLFF. Here the CDR3 DNA reads TGTGCCAGTAGTAACCCCGAGACAGGGGATGAAAAACTGTTTTTT. Complete variable domain (other parts from reference TRBV19 and TRBJ1-4): DGGITQSPKYLFRKEGQNVTLSCEQNLNHDAMYWYRQDPGQGLRLIYYSQIVNDFQKGDIAEGYSVSREKKESFPLTVTSAQKNPTAFYLCASSNPETGDEKLFFGSGTQLSVL.

This clone was observed a single time. The chain is built from TRBV5-1 and TRBJ2-5; 12 nucleotides line up with TRBD1. CDR3 length: 16 residues. V dropped 0 bases and J dropped 5; count of bases not matched to a gene: 5. Looked up from germline, CDR1 is SGHRS and CDR2 is YFSETQ. The DNA for the CDR3 is TGCGCCAGCAGCTTGGGGGACAGGGGGCCCGGGGAGACCCAGTACTTC. As protein: CASSLGDRGPGETQYF. The full variable domain, in which reference TRBV5-1 and TRBJ2-5 provide the parts outside the CDR3, is KAGVTQTPRYLIKTRGQQVTLSCSPISGHRSVSWYQQTPGQGLQFLFEYFSETQRNKGNFPGRFSGRQFSNSRSEMNVSTLELGDSALYLCASSLGDRGPGETQYFGPGTRLLVL.

On this clone: It is likely a read error, because the conserved phenylalanine at the end of the CDR3 is missing. The limits of the CDR3 on the DNA are not certain, so only TCRdb's listed CDR3 is given. CDR3 loop: CASSQDPAGGI. J is TRBJ2-7 and V is TRBV3-1 (or the pseudogene TRBV3-2); the table's D call, TRBD2, was not checked against the DNA. In germline, CDR1 is LGHDT, CDR2 YNNKEL (reference sequence). The CDR3 sequence runs 11 residues, both termini included.

The chain has TRBV11-2 and TRBJ1-1; 11 bases map to TRBD1. Germline assignment: CDR1 SGHAT and CDR2 FQNNGV. CDR3 length: 12 residues. The V and J ends lost 3 bases and 10 bases, in that order; junction bases with no gene match: 1. CDR3 loop: CASSLGQGVAFF. For the CDR3, the DNA is TGTGCCAGCAGCTTGGGACAGGGGGTAGCTTTCTTT.

The V call is TRBV11-3, the J call TRBJ2-1; D perhaps matches TRBD2 (5 bases). Per germline, CDR1 SGHNT and CDR2 YENEEA. The V end lost 4 bases, the J end lost 5 bases, and 18 bases lay between the germline ends. The CDR3 is 16 residues long. The CDR3 bases are TGTGCCAGCAGCTCTACTCGGGAACTCCTTAACAATGAGCAGTTCTTC. Translated: CASSSTRELLNNEQFF.

The sample holds one count of this clone. The J gene is TRBJ2-3, the V gene TRBV4-2, with a weak D call TRBD2 (6 bases). Trimming removed 1 base from V and 5 bases from J, with 10 bases in between. The CDR3 consists of 14 residues. Per the germline V gene, CDR1 is LGHNA and CDR2 is YNFKEQ. The CDR3 DNA is TGTGCCAGCAGCCAAGTGTCGGGGGAAGATACGCAGTATTTT. Its protein is CASSQVSGEDTQYF.

The chain carries TRBV3-1 (or the pseudogene TRBV3-2) and TRBJ1-5; D is unclear. This CDR3 is built from 15 residues. From germline, CDR1 is LGHDT and CDR2 YNNKEL (reference sequence). V lost 3 bases and J lost 2, with 11 bases in between. The DNA for the CDR3 is TGTGCCAGCAGCCATCGCGGCTCTGGCAATCAGCCCCAGCATTTT. Amino acids: CASSHRGSGNQPQHF.

The chain employs TRBV7-2 and TRBJ2-7; TRBD2 agrees at 16 bases. After removal of 5 bases from V and 2 bases from J, the junction contained 12 bases not matched to a gene. Germline CDR1 SGHTA, CDR2 FQGNSA. There are 19 residues in the CDR3. DNA of the CDR3: TGTGCCAGCAGCCCCCCGGGACTAGCGGGGGGGCCAAAGGCCTACGAGCAGTACTTC. It encodes CASSPPGLAGGPKAYEQYF.

This chain joins TRBV19 and TRBJ2-7; D possibly corresponds to TRBD2 (6 bases). Deletions cut 11 bases from V and 0 bases from J, with 14 bases between. The CDR3 consists of 13 residues. Germline V lookup: CDR1 LNHDA, CDR2 SQIVND (reference sequence). The CDR3 bases are TGTGCCGCCGGGACTCAAGGCTCCTACGAGCAGTACTTC. It codes for CAAGTQGSYEQYF.

The gene calls are TRBV21-1 and TRBJ2-7; TRBD1 was called by the table and not checked on the DNA. TRBV21-1 is listed as a pseudogene. This CDR3 contains 18 residues. The CDR3 nucleotides read TGTGCCAGCAGCACAAAACCGGGCGCGGGACAGGAGAATTGCGAGCAGTACTTC. Translation gives CASSTKPGAGQENCEQYF.